This T cell receptor beta chain was documented in a study of T cells in Graves' hyperthyroidism and ophthalmopathy (dated by TCRdb to about 2019). Study-wide context: Peripheral blood samples were taken at initial diagnosis, before any treatment was given. An independent validation cohort of under 20 hyperthyroidism patients and approximately 16 patients who later progressed to ophthalmopathy tested prospective prediction of ophthalmopathy. Once sampling was done, hyperthyroidism patients were given methimazole at a starting dose of 30 mg daily, whereas ophthalmopathy patients were given high-dose intravenous methylprednisolone. In about 6 Graves' hyperthyroidism patients, the study also compared T-cell repertoires from thyroid tissue with T-cell repertoires from blood. According to the paper, TCR Vbeta CDR3 sequencing was carried out on 120 to 150 peripheral blood samples, which came from fewer than 50 ophthalmopathy, fewer than 80 hyperthyroidism and 17 progressor patients. For training and testing, the roughly 93 patients in the discovery cohort were randomly divided in a 7:3 ratio. To identify TCR V-J signatures that set the groups apart, the researchers used a discovery cohort of 95 to 100 patients, made up of some 41 with Graves' ophthalmopathy and approximately 57 with stable Graves' hyperthyroidism.

Many counts were recorded for this clonotype. What this receptor recognizes is not known. Base quality data are lacking; no much larger clone is found one base away. Ophthalmopathy patients had moderately to severely active disease, with a Clinical Activity Score of 3 or more, a NOSPECS grade of 4 or more, and a disease duration of less than 3 months. The study excluded patients with uncontrolled infections, other autoimmune diseases, pregnancy or lactation. Diagnoses relied on clinical symptoms, serum thyroxine and TRAb, thyroid ultrasound and orbital computed tomography. Ficoll-Paque density gradient centrifugation was used to isolate PBMCs from 8 to 10 ml of fresh peripheral blood. Trizol reagent was used to extract total RNA, and RNA quality was then checked on an Agilent 2100 Bioanalyzer. Sequences MNHEY (CDR1) and SMNVEV (CDR2) are obtained from the germline V gene (reference sequence). The CDR3 covers 17 residues, taking in both the cysteine and the phenylalanine. Only the CDR3 portion is preserved as DNA: 51 bases, with reading frame beginning at the first base. V and J are trimmed by 5 bases and 4 bases, and the gene matches miss 14 bases of the junction.

What the research found in general, with its limitations: A model built on a 13 V-J signature distinguished ophthalmopathy from stable hyperthyroidism, reaching around 87% sensitivity and about 81% specificity in cross-validation and 80%/75% in testing. In validation, progression to ophthalmopathy was predicted by the model with roughly 69% sensitivity and roughly 72% specificity, a median of roughly 6 months before onset. Most expanded thyroid clonotypes (frequency above 0.001) were also detected in blood, a finding suggesting that blood repertoires may reflect thyroid immune responses. Sample size was not statistically predetermined, and blinding of investigators to group allocation was not performed.

The TCR beta CDR3 regions were amplified from the RNA transcripts. The first round of RT-PCR for the TCR CDR3 was performed with the HTBI primer set and the Qiagen OneStep RT-PCR kit. A second multiplex PCR round built the libraries, followed by size selection and purification. Libraries were sequenced paired-end with 100 bp reads on an Illumina HiSeq2000. The original pipeline was this. SOAPnuke was used to process the raw data, removing reads that contained adapters or uncalled bases, had a mean Phred below 15, or lacked an exact match to the constant primer or identifier. High-quality paired reads were merged with COPE v1.2.5, and unique nucleotide sequences were defined as clonotypes. MiTCR v1.1 was used to align the clonotypes against IMGT TRBV, TRBD and TRBJ reference segments. The analysis included only V-J combinations with a frequency above 0.0001, which together covered 99% to 99.2% of the repertoires. The TCS score was defined as F50 (clonal expansion) divided by E x V (chaos), with BLOSUM62-based TCRdist calculated between CDR3 peptides within each V-J. Welch's t-statistics and random forest reduced 500 to 550 V-J features to roughly 13, which were used in a naive Bayes classifier (R e1071). The public reads were run again by TCRdb, first through fastp at Q25 and then through MiXCR, and only productive beta chains were kept. Entries that share a CDR3 protein sequence are merged under the most common genes and DNA. The V and J calls come from TCRdb's annotation, not from the publication. Here the sample has approximately 690,000 distinct CDR3 sequences; roughly 15% occur a single time. The top ten clones comprise 12% of the sample.

The chain couples TRBV27 to TRBJ1-2, with 9 bases in between that match TRBD1. The sample was blood. The TCR sequence derives from a woman aged 45-65 years with Graves' ophthalmopathy. DNA sequence: TGTGCCAGCAGTGCCCGGACAGGGGAGACAGCCCGCTATGGCTACACCTTC. This is translated as CASSARTGETARYGYTF.